What follows are 30 T cell receptor beta chains derived from one specimen sequenced in a study of a mutant IDH1 vaccine in newly diagnosed glioma. These receptors' antigens are unknown. The time point here: week 47, end of study. The investigators gave 300 ug of mutant IDH1 20-mer peptide in each vaccine dose, together with topical imiquimod. Data came from immunoSEQ multiplex PCR; TCRdb stores just in-frame clones and leaves some out. The table records 20,000 to 30,000 clones, 82% of them present only once. This specimen was PBMCs, taken from a glioma patient whose treatment included an IDH1 peptide vaccine. These receptors all stem from a man in his forties with glioma. Some clones in this sample may be carry-over from other donors' samples.

J is TRBJ1-4 and V is TRBV6-1, with D possibly TRBD1 on 5 matching bases. Trimming removed 7 bases from V and 6 bases from J, with 15 bases in between. CDR1 MNHNS and CDR2 SASEGT come from the germline V gene. The CDR3 consists of 14 residues. The DNA of the CDR3 is TGTGCCAGCACCCTGATCCTCAGGGATGAAAAACTGTTTTTT. This translates into CASTLILRDEKLFF.

This chain joins TRBV27 and TRBJ2-5, with 8 positions matching TRBD1. The germline CDR1 and CDR2 sequences are MNHEY and SMNVEV (reference sequence). This CDR3 comprises 14 residues. J gave up 5 bases and V 5 bases, and 7 bases lay outside the gene matches. The CDR3 DNA is TGTGCCAGCAGTGCACAGGGGGTTAAGGAGACCCAGTACTTC. This sequence encodes CASSAQGVKETQYF.

This chain joins TRBV10-1 and TRBJ2-7, with a weak D call TRBD2 (5 bases). Germline lookup yields CDR1 WNHNN and CDR2 SYGVQD (reference sequence). Trimming took off 9 bases at V and 7 bases at J, with 10 bases between the two ends. The CDR3 is 10 amino acids. The CDR3 reads CARGSLEQYF. In nucleotides, the CDR3 is TGCGCCAGGGGGAGTCTAGAGCAGTACTTC.

The chain joins TRBV7-2 to TRBJ1-5; no reliable D call. The germline CDR1 and CDR2 sequences are SGHTA and FQGNSA. This CDR3 contains 15 residues. Trimming shortened V by 5 bases and J by 4 bases, and 15 bases separated the two germline ends. The CDR3 region is CASSPPGSANQPQHF. The CDR3 DNA follows: TGTGCCAGCAGCCCCCCCGGCAGTGCGAATCAGCCCCAGCATTTT.

The chain carries TRBV2 and TRBJ2-6; D perhaps matches TRBD1 (6 bases). Germline CDR1 reads SNHLY; CDR2 reads FYNNEI. V dropped 8 bases and J dropped 1 base, with 18 bases sitting between them. The CDR3 sequence is 17 residues long. The CDR3 DNA follows: TGTGCCAGCGGCCGGGACATAGGCCTGTCTGGGGCCAACGTCCTGACTTTC. It translates to CASGRDIGLSGANVLTF.

J is TRBJ1-1 and V is TRBV5-1, with TRBD1 as a possible D gene (6 bases). The V end was cut by 4 bases, the J end by 1 base, with 11 bases between. This CDR3 has 14 amino acids. The germline gives CDR1 SGHRS, CDR2 YFSETQ. The CDR3 protein is CASSRRGGNTEAFF. CDR3 in DNA: TGCGCCAGCAGCCGGAGGGGGGGGAACACTGAAGCTTTCTTT.

The gene calls are TRBV5-8 and TRBJ1-4, with D perhaps TRBD1 (6 bases). The germline V gene encodes CDR1 SGHTS and CDR2 YDEGEE. The CDR3 is made up of 14 amino acids. V was cut by 2 bases and J by 7 bases, with 12 bases left in between. The CDR3, as DNA: TGTGCCAGCAGCTTCGGGGGGCGAGGTGAAAAACTGTTTTTT. It encodes CASSFGGRGEKLFF. Full variable domain (outside the CDR3, taken from reference TRBV5-8 and TRBJ1-4): EAGVTQSPTHLIKTRGQQATLRCSPISGHTSVYWYQQALGLGLQFLLWYDEGEERNRGNFPPRFSGRQFPNYSSELNVNALELEDSALYLCASSFGGRGEKLFFGSGTQLSVL.

This chain uses TRBV5-5 with TRBJ1-1; possibly TRBD1 for D (5 bases). With 2 bases removed from V and 4 bases from J, the gap between germline ends came to 15 bases. Germline V gene data show CDR1 as SGHKS and CDR2 as YYEKEE (reference sequence). This CDR3 region has 15 residues. As DNA, the CDR3 is TGTGCCAGCAGCTTACATCCGGGGGGTACCACTGAAGCTTTCTTT. The encoded protein is CASSLHPGGTTEAFF.

This chain joins TRBV18 and TRBJ1-3, with D tentatively TRBD1 (6 bases). CDR1 and CDR2 (germline): KGHSH, LQKENI. The CDR3 has 16 residues. V gave up 3 bases and J gave up 2 bases, with 14 bases separating them. The CDR3 coding sequence is TGTGCCAGCTCACCTTTCTCAGGGGACCCTGGAAACACCATATATTTT. Encoded protein: CASSPFSGDPGNTIYF.

The chain carries TRBV4-1 and TRBJ1-5, with D perhaps TRBD1 (6 bases). Germline V gene sequence: CDR1 MGHRA, CDR2 YSYEKL. The V end lost 1 base, the J end lost 4 bases, and 11 bases lay between the germline ends. This CDR3 has 15 amino acids. CDR3 loop: CASSQVPGANQPQHF. The CDR3 DNA reads as TGCGCCAGCAGCCAAGTCCCGGGGGCGAATCAGCCCCAGCATTTT.

The CDR3 DNA reads as TGTGCCAGCAGCCCTCGGGACCTGGAGGGCACCGGGGAGCTGTTTTTT. It translates to CASSPRDLEGTGELFF. This chain links TRBV7-7 with TRBJ2-2; D is possibly TRBD2 (6 bases). V gave up 5 bases and J gave up 4 bases, with 17 bases separating them. This CDR3 has 16 amino acids. Germline CDR1 reads SSHAT; CDR2 reads FNYEAQ (reference sequence).

In this sample, this clone turned up once. This chain uses TRBV6-1 with TRBJ2-7; D is possibly TRBD1 or TRBD2 (5 bases each). The CDR3 sequence is 14 residues long. From germline, CDR1 is MNHNS and CDR2 SASEGT. V shed 6 bases and J shed 4 bases, with 16 bases lying between them. In DNA form, the CDR3 reads TGTGCCAGCAGAAGGGCCGGGACGGCTTACGAGCAGTACTTC. Protein: CASRRAGTAYEQYF.

V and J are TRBV7-9 and TRBJ1-6; 7 bases are a match to TRBD1. CDR1 is SEHNR and CDR2 is FQNEAQ in the germline V gene (reference sequence). V was clipped by 1 base and J by 7 bases; unmatched bases: 4. This CDR3 is 15 amino acids long. The CDR3 here is CASSLGTTGNSPLHF. In DNA, the CDR3 is TGTGCCAGCAGCTTAGGTACGACAGGGAATTCACCCCTCCACTTT. Complete variable domain (other parts from reference TRBV7-9 and TRBJ1-6): DTGVSQNPRHKITKRGQNVTFRCDPISEHNRLYWYRQTLGQGPEFLTYFQNEAQLEKSRLLSDRFSAERPKGSFSTLEIQRTEQGDSAMYLCASSLGTTGNSPLHFGNGTRLTVT.

V and J are TRBV27 and TRBJ1-6; D uncertain. V shed 6 bases and J shed 5 bases, with 17 bases lying between them. The CDR3 spans 16 residues. CDR1 is MNHEY and CDR2 is SMNVEV in the germline V gene (reference sequence). CDR3 in amino acids: CASSHSKRAHNSPLHF. The CDR3 nucleotides read TGTGCCAGCAGCCATTCCAAGAGGGCCCATAATTCACCCCTCCACTTT.

The chain links TRBV19 to TRBJ2-7, with 7 bases lining up with TRBD1. The CDR3 has 14 residues. V lost 5 bases, J lost 4 bases, and 8 bases stayed unmatched. From germline, CDR1 is LNHDA and CDR2 SQIVND (reference sequence). CDR3 sequence (DNA): TGTGCCAGTAGTCCAAGACAGGGAGTGTACGAGCAGTACTTC. Amino acid sequence: CASSPRQGVYEQYF.

This CDR3 reads CASSEAGRTGELFF. In DNA, the CDR3 is TGTGCCAGCAGTGAAGCCGGGCGCACCGGGGAGCTGTTTTTT. The chain has TRBV6-1 and TRBJ2-2, with D hard to call. Trimming removed 0 bases at V and 4 bases at J, with 6 bases between. The germline CDR1 and CDR2 sequences are MNHNS and SASEGT. The CDR3 has 14 residues.

The rearrangement uses TRBV6-5 and TRBJ2-1; a possible D gene is TRBD2 (6 bases). Looked up from germline, CDR1 is MNHEY and CDR2 is SVGAGI. V lost 8 bases and J 9 bases, leaving 14 bases between the germline ends. This CDR3 spans 12 amino acids. CDR3: CASSLRGSEQFF. Written as DNA, the CDR3 is TGTGCCAGCTCCTTGCGGGGTAGTGAGCAGTTCTTC.

This chain connects TRBV6-4 to TRBJ1-5, with TRBD1 identical over 7 bases. V was clipped by 6 bases and J by 4 bases; unmatched bases: 6. Germline V gene sequence: CDR1 MRHNA, CDR2 SNTAGT. The CDR3 is 14 residues long. The DNA for the CDR3 is TGTGCCAGCAGCCCCGGGACAGCTAATCAGCCCCAGCATTTT. It yields the protein CASSPGTANQPQHF.

The gene calls are TRBV5-1 and TRBJ2-5, with 8 bases that match TRBD1. This CDR3 contains 15 residues. Germline CDR1 SGHRS, CDR2 YFSETQ. Unmatched junction bases numbered 7, after V lost 2 bases and J lost 4 bases. CDR3 DNA sequence: TGCGCCAGCAGCTTTGGCCAGGGGGCGGGAGAGACCCAGTACTTC. As protein: CASSFGQGAGETQYF.

This clone was seen more than once but under ten times. The CDR3, as DNA: TGTGCCTGGAGTGTATACAGGGAACAGGGCTACACCTTC. Translating it yields CAWSVYREQGYTF. The chain combines TRBV30 with TRBJ1-2; D is perhaps TRBD1 (6 bases). Germline V CDR1 and CDR2: GTSNPN, SVGIG (reference sequence). The CDR3 runs 13 residues. Between the trimmed V and J ends, which lost 0 bases and 8 bases, there was a span of 13 bases.

This clone showed up just once. J is TRBJ2-5 and V is TRBV4-2, with D tentatively TRBD2 (5 bases). The V end lost 1 base, the J end lost 1 base, and 10 bases lay between the germline ends. This CDR3 contains 15 residues. CDR1 and CDR2 from the germline V gene are LGHNA and YNFKEQ. The CDR3 DNA sequence: TGTGCCAGCAGCCAAGGGCCGGGATCCCAAGAGACCCAGTACTTC. Its translation is CASSQGPGSQETQYF.

Of note for this clone: The junction and the germline gene differ at one end; a read error may be behind it. This rearrangement joins TRBV7-7 to TRBJ1-3, with D tentatively TRBD1 (6 bases). The CDR3 sequence is 15 residues long. CDR1 is SSHAT, CDR2 FNYEAQ, per germline (reference sequence). CDR3 nucleotides: TGTGCTAGCAGCGGGGGCTTTGGGGCTGGAAACACCATATATTTT. It translates to CASSGGFGAGNTIYF.

The chain has TRBV7-9 and TRBJ2-4, with 9 nucleotides matching TRBD1. There are 17 residues in the CDR3. V lost 5 bases and J lost 9; bases outside the gene matches: 17. CDR1 is SEHNR and CDR2 is FQNEAQ in the germline V gene (reference sequence). The CDR3 DNA is TGTGCCAGCAGCCCTGGGTGGGGATCTGACAGGGGGGGCATTCAGTACTTC. Translating gives CASSPGWGSDRGGIQYF.

CDR3 nucleotide sequence: TGTGCCAGCAGCCCCGATCCTTATTGGGGCTACACCTTC. This encodes CASSPDPYWGYTF. The rearrangement uses TRBV7-8 and TRBJ1-2; D not certain. V lost 5 bases to trimming and J lost 8 bases, with 15 bases between them. Germline V gene lookup returns CDR1 SGHVS and CDR2 FQNEAQ. The length of the CDR3 is 13 residues.

This chain connects TRBV5-6 to TRBJ2-2; 13 bases agree with TRBD2. The germline gives CDR1 SGHDT, CDR2 YYEEEE. This CDR3 contains 15 residues. V lost 4 bases and J lost 9; bases outside the gene matches: 6. CDR3 DNA sequence: TGTGCCAGCAGCCATGGACTAGCGGGGGACCGGGAGCTGTTTTTT. It yields the protein CASSHGLAGDRELFF.

This sequence joins TRBV30 and TRBJ1-3; no reliable D call. The CDR3 consists of 13 residues. The germline CDR1 and CDR2 sequences are GTSNPN and SVGIG (reference sequence). Trimming stripped 5 bases from V and 0 bases from J, with 8 bases between. The CDR3 nucleotides are TGTGCCTGGGAAAGAAGCTCTGGAAACACCATATATTTT. Its translation: CAWERSSGNTIYF.

Only a few counts were recorded for this clone. This rearrangement joins TRBV7-9 to TRBJ2-4; D is unresolved. The CDR3 runs 16 residues. Trimming pared 5 bases from V and 0 bases from J, leaving 14 bases between. The germline V gene encodes CDR1 SEHNR and CDR2 FQNEAQ (reference sequence). CDR3 protein: CASSPSPILAKNIQYF. For the CDR3, the DNA is TGTGCCAGCAGCCCGAGTCCTATCTTAGCCAAAAACATTCAGTACTTC.

The chain combines TRBV9 with TRBJ1-1, with 9 bases matching TRBD1. The germline V gene encodes CDR1 SGDLS and CDR2 YYNGEE. V was clipped by 3 bases and J by 7 bases; unmatched bases: 4. The length of the CDR3 is 13 residues. The CDR3 DNA is TGTGCCAGCAGCGACAGGGGGCGGGGTGAAGCTTTCTTT. Residues: CASSDRGRGEAFF.

This clone came up once. The chain links TRBV7-9 to TRBJ1-4; D may be TRBD1 (5 bases). V lost 8 bases, J lost 0 bases, and 10 bases lay in between. There are 14 residues in the CDR3. Germline V CDR1 and CDR2: SEHNR, FQNEAQ (reference sequence). CDR3: CASAGDATNEKLFF. As DNA, the CDR3 is TGTGCCAGCGCGGGGGATGCAACTAATGAAAAACTGTTTTTT.

V and J are TRBV29-1 and TRBJ2-7; D is ambiguous. The length of the CDR3 is 15 residues. Looked up from germline, CDR1 is SQVTM and CDR2 is ANQGSEA. Trimming removed 7 bases from V and 2 bases from J, with 21 bases in between. The CDR3 sequence: CSAETQHSFPYEQYF. CDR3 nucleotide sequence: TGCAGCGCCGAAACACAGCATAGTTTTCCCTACGAGCAGTACTTC.